Below are 10 T cell receptor beta chains sequenced from a single sample in a study of a mutant IDH1 vaccine in newly diagnosed glioma. As to time point: week 35, safety follow-up. A single vaccine dose contained 300 ug of mutant IDH1 20-mer peptide, and topical imiquimod was used with it. These receptors' targets are unknown. Sequencing was performed with immunoSEQ multiplex PCR; in TCRdb, only in-frame clones are kept and a portion is missing. This table holds about 46,000 clones, approximately 92% found once. The sample consisted of PBMCs, taken from a glioma patient whose treatment included an IDH1 peptide vaccine. The origin of the receptors is a man between 50 and 59 years old with glioma.

The chain has TRBV6-5 and TRBJ2-2, with 8 bases aligning to TRBD2. The germline V gene encodes CDR1 MNHEY and CDR2 SVGAGI. V gave up 0 bases and J gave up 4 bases; unmatched junction bases: 4. The CDR3 sequence is 16 residues long. CDR3 amino acids: CASSYSAGGGTGELFF. The DNA of the CDR3 is TGTGCCAGCAGTTACTCCGCGGGGGGCGGCACCGGGGAGCTGTTTTTT.

On this clone itself: The same CDR3 also results from other DNA sequences found in this sample. This chain connects TRBV4-2 to TRBJ2-5; 11 nucleotides match TRBD2. Germline CDR1 and CDR2: LGHNA and YNFKEQ. J lost 2 bases, V lost 4 bases, and 3 bases had no gene match. The CDR3 is made up of 15 amino acids. CDR3 sequence: CASSPGTSGQETQYF. The CDR3 nucleotides read TGTGCCAGCAGCCCCGGGACTAGCGGTCAAGAGACCCAGTACTTC.

The chain links TRBV7-2 to TRBJ2-3; D is uncertain. The V end lost 1 base, the J end lost 2 bases, and 4 bases lay between the germline ends. Germline loops: CDR1 SGHTA, CDR2 FQGNSA. This CDR3 contains 13 residues. The CDR3 DNA is TGTGCCAGCAGCTTAGTTAACACAGATACGCAGTATTTT. This sequence encodes CASSLVNTDTQYF.

The V gene is TRBV7-6, the J gene TRBJ2-1, with TRBD2 identical over 7 bases. Germline CDR1 SGHVS, CDR2 FNYEAQ. This CDR3 is 14 amino acids long. The ends lost 1 base at V and 9 bases at J; junction bases unmatched: 6. CDR3 amino acids: CASSLESGGREQFF. Written as DNA, the CDR3 is TGTGCCAGCAGCTTAGAGTCGGGGGGACGTGAGCAGTTCTTC.

The chain couples TRBV6-1 to TRBJ1-2; a possible D gene is TRBD1 (5 bases). The CDR3 runs to 13 residues. V was shortened by 3 bases and J by 7 bases, with 12 bases between the two germline ends. The germline V gene encodes CDR1 MNHNS and CDR2 SASEGT. CDR3 in amino acids: CASSDRVTAGYTF. The CDR3 bases are TGTGCCAGCAGTGACAGGGTCACGGCTGGCTACACCTTC.

This clone was picked up one time. The chain uses TRBV11-2 and TRBJ2-3; weak D call: TRBD2 (5 bases). V gave up 3 bases and J gave up 4 bases, with 14 bases separating them. CDR1 is SGHAT, CDR2 FQNNGV, per germline. The CDR3 runs 15 residues. The CDR3 loop is CASSFVSGSSDTQYF. CDR3 DNA sequence: TGTGCCAGCAGCTTCGTAAGCGGTAGCTCAGATACGCAGTATTTT.

The rearrangement links TRBV5-6 to TRBJ1-2; no definite D call. Germline V gene sequence: CDR1 SGHDT, CDR2 YYEEEE. This CDR3 has 13 amino acids. V lost 4 bases and J lost 4, with 11 bases in between. The CDR3, as DNA: TGTGCCAGCAGCCCCGCGGGCGGCTATGGCTACACCTTC. This sequence encodes CASSPAGGYGYTF.

This rearrangement joins TRBV7-9 to TRBJ1-1; no clear D gene. Germline V gives CDR1 SEHNR, CDR2 FQNEAQ (reference sequence). V gave up 3 bases and J gave up 3 bases, with 11 bases separating them. CDR3 length: 14 residues. The CDR3 nucleotides read TGTGCCAGCAGCTTGTCGGGAGATCACACTGAAGCTTTCTTT. Translated, it gives CASSLSGDHTEAFF.

The chain joins TRBV9 to TRBJ2-2, with TRBD1 matching over 8 bases. CDR1 and CDR2 (germline): SGDLS, YYNGEE. Trimming removed 4 bases from V and 5 bases from J; junction bases left unmatched: 10. The CDR3 covers 16 residues. The chain's CDR3 is CASSSFRGRGTGELFF. CDR3 DNA: TGTGCCAGCAGCTCCTTCAGGGGGCGTGGAACCGGGGAGCTGTTTTTT. Combining the CDR3 with reference TRBV9 and TRBJ2-2 gives the whole variable domain DSGVTQTPKHLITATGQRVTLRCSPRSGDLSVYWYQQSLDQGLQFLIQYYNGEERAKGNILERFSAQQFPDLHSELNLSSLELGDSALYFCASSSFRGRGTGELFFGEGSRLTVL.

The genes are TRBV7-8 and TRBJ2-1; no definite D call. Germline lookup yields CDR1 SGHVS and CDR2 FQNEAQ. This CDR3 is 13 amino acids long. V lost 6 bases and J lost 10, with 16 bases in between. The CDR3 sequence is CASRFETTREQFF. CDR3 bases: TGTGCCAGCAGGTTCGAAACTACCCGAGAGCAGTTCTTC.